The entry that follows covers one T cell receptor beta chain sequence. The target antigen is unknown. A J-beta primer mix and a sample-barcoded 5' primer were used in a second PCR of roughly 6 to 11 cycles. Each TCR beta cDNA got a 12-nucleotide random molecular identifier. TCRdb re-derived calls from the 5' RACE reads in MiXCR, one entry per CDR3 protein. The sample includes 920,000 or so distinct CDR3 sequences, around 43% of them seen just once. This CDR3 contains 14 residues. Germline assignment: CDR1 DFQATT and CDR2 SNEGSKA (reference sequence). Trimming took 4 bases from V and 3 from J, leaving 12 bases between them. This record belongs to a study of blood T cells in healthy people across ages. Study-wide results and caveats: The recorded TCR beta diversity per million T cells decreased in a roughly linear manner with age.

Donors were healthy Caucasian individuals from Russia aged about 6 to 95. Peripheral blood, roughly 9.1 milliliters per donor, was collected. The chain has TRBV20-1 and TRBJ1-4; TRBD1 might be the D (5 bases). Sequenced: blood. This receptor was identified in a woman aged 55 to 70 in good health. The CDR3, as DNA: TGCAGTGCTACCTCCGGGGGGGCTAATGAAAAACTGTTTTTT. This translates into CSATSGGANEKLFF.